The 32 T cell receptor beta chains in this list originate from one sample, sequenced in a study of T cell repertoires in cytomegalovirus infection. TCRdb used MiXCR to reprocess the reads, holding one entry per CDR3 protein. This repertoire shows roughly 570,000 distinct CDR3 sequences, about 40% found once; its top ten account for 40% to 60%. No antigen has been assigned to these receptors. The specimen was cultured PBMCs, collected from culture after CMV antigen stimulation. The receptor set was obtained from a human donor in good health (CMV status not recorded). Some clones in this sample may be carry-over from other donors' samples.

The chain employs TRBV12-3 or TRBV12-4 and TRBJ2-2, with TRBD1 as a possible D gene (5 bases). V was cut by 3 bases and J by 7 bases, with 9 bases left in between. CDR3 length equals 13 residues. CDR3 sequence (DNA): TGTGCCAGCAGTTTGACAGTCGGCGGGGAGCTGTTTTTT. This translates into CASSLTVGGELFF.

This clonotype was observed a handful of times. V is TRBV7-2 and J is TRBJ2-5; D may be TRBD2 (6 bases). V shed 5 bases and J shed 9 bases, with 13 bases lying between them. The CDR3 contains 12 residues. Germline CDR1 reads SGHTA; CDR2 reads FQGNSA. DNA of the CDR3: TGTGCCAGCAGCCCGGGACTTCGGGCCCAGTACTTC. This sequence encodes CASSPGLRAQYF. Looking up the rest from reference TRBV7-2 and TRBJ2-5 gives the full variable domain: GAGVSQSPSNKVTEKGKDVELRCDPISGHTALYWYRQSLGQGLEFLIYFQGNSAPDKSGLPSDRFSAERTGGSVSTLTIQRTQQEDSAVYLCASSPGLRAQYFGPGTRLLVL.

The chain has TRBV12-3 or TRBV12-4 and TRBJ1-2, with 7 bases identical to TRBD1. The CDR3 totals 14 residues. Losses at the gene ends were 6 bases for V and 1 base for J; bases not matched to a gene: 5. CDR3: CASSKGQVNYGYTF. The CDR3 bases are TGTGCCAGCAGCAAAGGACAGGTTAACTATGGCTACACCTTC.

This clonotype was found a few times. This rearrangement joins TRBV6-2 or TRBV6-3 to TRBJ1-5; 7 bases fit TRBD1. J gave up 0 bases and V 0 bases, and 5 bases lay outside the gene matches. CDR3 length: 17 residues. Germline CDR1 is MNHEY and CDR2 is SVGEGT. For the CDR3, the DNA is TGTGCCAGCAGTTACTCGACGGGACAGAATAGCAATCAGCCCCAGCATTTT. As protein: CASSYSTGQNSNQPQHF.

This clonotype was seen more than once but under ten times. V usage is TRBV7-9 and J usage is TRBJ2-2; either TRBD1 or TRBD2 may supply D (5 bases each). CDR3 length equals 16 residues. V was pared by 3 bases and J by 7 bases, with 18 bases between. Germline V gene sequence: CDR1 SEHNR, CDR2 FQNEAQ (reference sequence). The CDR3 loop is CASSFPPGSVSGELFF. The CDR3 DNA sequence: TGTGCCAGCAGCTTCCCACCAGGGAGCGTCAGCGGGGAGCTGTTTTTT. The full variable domain, its missing parts supplied by reference TRBV7-9 and TRBJ2-2, is DTGVSQNPRHKITKRGQNVTFRCDPISEHNRLYWYRQTLGQGPEFLTYFQNEAQLEKSRLLSDRFSAERPKGSFSTLEIQRTEQGDSAMYLCASSFPPGSVSGELFFGEGSRLTVL.

This clonotype came up a few times. The chain carries TRBV7-9 and TRBJ2-2; perhaps TRBD2 as D (6 bases). Trimming took 6 bases from V and 0 from J, leaving 11 bases between them. Per germline, CDR1 SEHNR and CDR2 FQNEAQ (reference sequence). CDR3 length: 15 residues. CDR3 nucleotide sequence: TGTGCCAGCAGGCCCTCTAGCGCGAACACCGGGGAGCTGTTTTTT. Translation gives CASRPSSANTGELFF. Full variable domain (outside the CDR3, taken from reference TRBV7-9 and TRBJ2-2): DTGVSQNPRHKITKRGQNVTFRCDPISEHNRLYWYRQTLGQGPEFLTYFQNEAQLEKSRLLSDRFSAERPKGSFSTLEIQRTEQGDSAMYLCASRPSSANTGELFFGEGSRLTVL.

Ten or more counts support this clonotype. The chain is built from TRBV7-8 and TRBJ2-2; D call uncertain. V lost 0 bases to trimming and J lost 6 bases, with 8 bases between them. Per germline, CDR1 SGHVS and CDR2 FQNEAQ. This CDR3 contains 14 residues. The CDR3 reads CASSLATYSGELFF. The CDR3 bases are TGTGCCAGCAGCTTAGCTACGTACTCCGGGGAGCTGTTTTTT.

This clonotype has a single count. V gene TRBV10-3 combines with J gene TRBJ2-7, with TRBD2 identical over 11 bases. The CDR3 runs 14 residues. The V and J ends lost 7 bases and 2 bases, in that order; junction bases with no gene match: 4. The germline gives CDR1 ENHRY, CDR2 SYGVKD. This CDR3 is CAIMGTSGPYEQYF. CDR3 coding DNA: TGTGCCATCATGGGGACTAGCGGTCCCTACGAGCAGTACTTC.

The rearrangement uses TRBV28 and TRBJ2-5; either TRBD1 or TRBD2 may supply D (5 bases each). The CDR3 is 16 residues long. V was cut by 6 bases and J by 1 base, with 18 bases left in between. Germline-derived CDR1 and CDR2 are MDHEN and SYDVKM. Here the CDR3 reads CASSPPGQGSQETQYF. For the CDR3, the DNA is TGTGCCAGCAGCCCTCCGGGGCAGGGCAGCCAAGAGACCCAGTACTTC.

The chain is built from TRBV15 and TRBJ2-7; D gene unclear. Looked up from germline, CDR1 is LNHNV and CDR2 is YYDKDF (reference sequence). This CDR3 region has 13 residues. Between the trimmed V and J ends, which lost 0 bases and 5 bases, there was a span of 8 bases. The CDR3 loop reads CATSRDLGNEQYF. DNA for the CDR3: TGTGCCACCAGCAGAGATCTGGGGAACGAGCAGTACTTC.

The chain joins TRBV19 to TRBJ1-5, with no clear D. Germline CDR1 is LNHDA and CDR2 is SQIVND (reference sequence). The CDR3 totals 14 residues. The V and J ends lost 5 bases and 0 bases respectively, with 8 bases between them. The CDR3 region is CASSQDYSNQPQHF. Written as DNA, the CDR3 is TGTGCCAGTAGTCAGGACTATAGCAATCAGCCCCAGCATTTT.

In its sample, this clonotype was seen a few times. CDR3 residues: CASSLDSFGSGELFF. DNA of the CDR3: TGTGCCAGCAGCTTAGACAGCTTCGGCTCCGGGGAGCTGTTTTTT. The chain carries TRBV7-8 and TRBJ2-2; D is unresolved. Germline values: CDR1 SGHVS, CDR2 FQNEAQ. V dropped 1 base and J dropped 6 bases, with 12 bases sitting between them. This CDR3 is 15 amino acids long. The full variable domain, rest sourced from reference TRBV7-8 and TRBJ2-2, is GAGVSQSPRYKVAKRGQDVALRCDPISGHVSLFWYQQALGQGPEFLTYFQNEAQLDKSGLPSDRFFAERPEGSVSTLKIQRTQQEDSAVYLCASSLDSFGSGELFFGEGSRLTVL.

The chain uses TRBV7-2 and TRBJ2-7; the match to TRBD1 covers 11 bases. This CDR3 comprises 15 residues. V dropped 5 bases and J dropped 2; count of bases not matched to a gene: 5. From germline, CDR1 is SGHTA and CDR2 FQGNSA. This CDR3 is CASSRTGGTPYEQYF. The CDR3 nucleotides read TGTGCCAGCAGCAGGACAGGGGGCACCCCCTACGAGCAGTACTTC.

This clonotype was detected only a few times. The gene calls are TRBV28 and TRBJ2-1; TRBD1 or TRBD2 may be the D gene (5 bases each). Deletions cut 2 bases from V and 4 bases from J, with 15 bases between. The CDR3 spans 16 residues. Germline CDR1 reads MDHEN; CDR2 reads SYDVKM. The CDR3: CASSLEGRDYYNEQFF. For the CDR3, the DNA is TGTGCCAGCAGTTTAGAGGGCAGGGATTATTACAATGAGCAGTTCTTC.

This clonotype was recorded a few times. This chain connects TRBV7-8 to TRBJ1-5; D perhaps matches TRBD1 (6 bases). This CDR3 has 19 residues. Germline CDR1 SGHVS, CDR2 FQNEAQ. V gave up 2 bases and J gave up 0 bases, with 20 bases separating them. The CDR3 nucleotides read TGTGCCAGCAGCTTATCGCCGTGGACAGACGCTTATAGCAATCAGCCCCAGCATTTT. Its translation: CASSLSPWTDAYSNQPQHF.

The chain combines TRBV18 with TRBJ2-1, with unresolved D. This CDR3 contains 13 residues. Trimming shortened V by 1 base and J by 8 bases, and 9 bases separated the two germline ends. CDR1 is KGHSH and CDR2 is LQKENI in the germline V gene. CDR3 in amino acids: CASSPLTDDEQFF. The CDR3 DNA is TGTGCCAGCTCACCACTAACGGACGATGAGCAGTTCTTC.

This chain uses TRBV11-2 with TRBJ2-7; 7 bases align to TRBD2. The V gene end was trimmed by 6 bases and the J gene end by 3 bases; junction bases not matched to a gene: 11. Per germline, CDR1 SGHAT and CDR2 FQNNGV. This CDR3 region has 15 residues. The chain's CDR3 is CASSRKRGPNYEQYF. CDR3 nucleotides: TGTGCCAGCAGTCGAAAGCGGGGACCGAACTACGAGCAGTACTTC. The whole variable domain, filled in from reference TRBV11-2 and TRBJ2-7, reads EAGVAQSPRYKIIEKRQSVAFWCNPISGHATLYWYQQILGQGPKLLIQFQNNGVVDDSQLPKDRFSAERLKGVDSTLKIQPAKLEDSAVYLCASSRKRGPNYEQYFGPGTRLTVT.

The gene calls are TRBV4-1 and TRBJ2-2; the D is unclear. The CDR3 covers 16 residues. V shed 0 bases and J shed 1 base, with 9 bases lying between them. The germline V gene encodes CDR1 MGHRA and CDR2 YSYEKL. CDR3 coding DNA: TGCGCCAGCAGCCAAGAGGCGCGGTGGAACACCGGGGAGCTGTTTTTT. It is translated as CASSQEARWNTGELFF.

The CDR3 DNA reads as TGTGCCAGCAGTTCCGGTGGAGCCGGGACCCAGTACTTC. This translates into CASSSGGAGTQYF. V and J are TRBV12-3 or TRBV12-4 and TRBJ2-5; the D is unclear. V was shortened by 4 bases and J by 7 bases, with 13 bases between the two germline ends. This CDR3 has 13 residues.

Regarding this clonotype: One end of the junction fails to match germline, which may point to a read error. CDR3 bases: TGTGCCAGCAGCCAAGAGGGTACCGGGTCGAGCTCCTACAATGAGCAGTTCTTC. It encodes CASSQEGTGSSSYNEQFF. This rearrangement joins TRBV4-1 to TRBJ2-1, with D perhaps matching TRBD2 (5 bases). The CDR3 sequence is 18 residues long. CDR1 is MGHRA, CDR2 YSYEKL, per germline.

The chain has TRBV5-4 and TRBJ1-4; D is unclear. There are 13 residues in the CDR3. Trimming removed 4 bases from V and 5 bases from J, with 9 bases in between. From germline, CDR1 is SGHNT and CDR2 YYREEE (reference sequence). The CDR3 DNA sequence: TGTGCCAGCAGCCTAGACTTAAATGAAAAACTGTTTTTT. It translates to CASSLDLNEKLFF.

The V gene is TRBV28, the J gene TRBJ1-5, with D possibly being TRBD1 (6 bases). The CDR3 runs 15 residues. With 2 bases removed from V and 3 bases from J, the gap between germline ends came to 11 bases. The germline gives CDR1 MDHEN, CDR2 SYDVKM. The CDR3 spells CASSLPGVNNQPQHF. The CDR3 nucleotides are TGTGCCAGCAGTTTACCAGGGGTGAACAATCAGCCCCAGCATTTT.

The V and J genes are TRBV7-9 and TRBJ2-3; D possibly corresponds to TRBD1 (5 bases). Germline CDR1 and CDR2: SEHNR and FQNEAQ (reference sequence). The CDR3 extends over 15 amino acids. The ends were cut back, 3 bases at V and 4 bases at J, with 14 bases in the middle. DNA of the CDR3: TGTGCCAGCAGCTTGGGTTCGCAGGGCGCAGATACGCAGTATTTT. Translated, it gives CASSLGSQGADTQYF.

A few counts support this clonotype. The chain recombines TRBV19 with TRBJ2-1; 8 nucleotides agree with TRBD1. CDR3 length: 15 amino acids. Germline CDR1 is LNHDA and CDR2 is SQIVND (reference sequence). With 4 bases clipped from V and 7 bases from J, the junction kept 9 bases outside the gene matches. CDR3 sequence reads: CASSTLQGGWNEQFF. CDR3 DNA sequence: TGTGCCAGTAGTACCCTACAGGGGGGCTGGAATGAGCAGTTCTTC.

The chain uses TRBV28 and TRBJ2-3, with 14 nucleotides matching TRBD2. This CDR3 has 19 amino acids. With V trimmed by 6 bases and J by 4 bases, 15 bases remained unmatched. Germline-derived CDR1 and CDR2 are MDHEN and SYDVKM. DNA of the CDR3: TGTGCCAGCAGCTCCAGGACTAGCGGGGGGTTTTTGTTCTCAGATACGCAGTATTTT. Residues: CASSSRTSGGFLFSDTQYF.

The chain combines TRBV20-1 with TRBJ1-2; tentative D call: TRBD1 (6 bases). Trimming took 6 bases from V and 6 from J, leaving 17 bases between them. In germline, CDR1 is DFQATT, CDR2 SNEGSKA (reference sequence). CDR3 size: 13 residues. The DNA of the CDR3 is TGCAGTGCCCGGACAGCCCCCGGAGATGGCTACACCTTC. It translates to CSARTAPGDGYTF.

The J gene is TRBJ2-3, the V gene TRBV6-2 or TRBV6-3; tentatively, D is TRBD1 (6 bases). Trimming cost V 0 bases and J 4 bases, with 11 bases left between them. The CDR3 extends over 15 amino acids. Germline assignment: CDR1 MNHEY and CDR2 SVGEGT. The DNA for the CDR3 is TGTGCCAGCAGTTACTCAAACAGGGATTCAGATACGCAGTATTTT. Translation: CASSYSNRDSDTQYF.

The chain combines TRBV12-3 or TRBV12-4 with TRBJ2-1; D is unclear. Trimming cost V 2 bases and J 2 bases, with 7 bases left between them. CDR3 length: 14 residues. The CDR3 loop reads CASSLSRTYNEQFF. DNA for the CDR3: TGTGCCAGCAGTTTATCTAGAACCTACAATGAGCAGTTCTTC.

This chain connects TRBV4-1 to TRBJ2-6; D possibly corresponds to TRBD1 (6 bases). The CDR3 length is 15 residues. Trimming took 3 bases from V and 2 from J, leaving 8 bases between them. In germline, CDR1 is MGHRA, CDR2 YSYEKL. The CDR3 coding sequence is TGCGCCAGCAGCCAGCCAGGGGCTGGGGCCAACGTCCTGACTTTC. It translates to CASSQPGAGANVLTF.

The V gene is TRBV5-1, the J gene TRBJ1-2; 8 bases align to TRBD1. This CDR3 contains 14 residues. The V segment lost 0 bases and the J segment 6 bases; nucleotides outside the gene matches: 4. Germline CDR1 reads SGHRS; CDR2 reads YFSETQ. DNA for the CDR3: TGCGCCAGCAGCTTGGGGCCAGGGGGCAATGGCTACACCTTC. Residues: CASSLGPGGNGYTF.

The rearrangement links TRBV7-9 to TRBJ1-4; D is undetermined. Trimming took 7 bases from V and 7 from J, leaving 16 bases between them. Germline lookup yields CDR1 SEHNR and CDR2 FQNEAQ (reference sequence). The CDR3 is 14 amino acids. The CDR3 region is CASTKGGPGEKLFF. CDR3 nucleotide sequence: TGTGCCAGCACTAAAGGAGGACCCGGTGAAAAACTGTTTTTT.

The V call is TRBV7-2, the J call TRBJ2-7; TRBD1 aligns across 7 bases. Looked up from germline, CDR1 is SGHTA and CDR2 is FQGNSA. The J segment lost 2 bases and the V segment lost 3 bases, leaving 7 bases of the junction unmatched. The CDR3 has 15 amino acids. CDR3 bases: TGTGCCAGCAGCTTGTACAGGGGCCAGCCCTACGAGCAGTACTTC. Its protein is CASSLYRGQPYEQYF.